The 10 T cell receptor beta chains below all came from one sample that was sequenced in a study of T cell repertoires in cytomegalovirus infection. TCRdb redid the calling of the reads with MiXCR, one entry per CDR3 protein. The table lists about 830,000 distinct CDR3 sequences, 32% of them singletons. The antigens these receptors bind are not known. The sample here was cultured CD8+ T cells from PBMCs, taken from culture after CMV antigen stimulation. The receptors shown here come from a human donor in good health (CMV status not recorded). Some clones in this sample may be carry-over from other donors' samples.

The rearrangement joins TRBV4-1 to TRBJ1-6; D remains unclear. This CDR3 spans 13 amino acids. V lost 8 bases, J lost 10 bases, and 15 bases lay in between. CDR1 is MGHRA and CDR2 is YSYEKL in the germline V gene. CDR3 bases: TGCGCCAGCCGGGCCCCCCGAGGGTCACCCCTCCACTTT. The encoded protein is CASRAPRGSPLHF.

This clonotype was counted between two and nine times. The rearrangement joins TRBV4-1 to TRBJ2-3, with D possibly being TRBD2 (6 bases). With 1 base removed from V and 1 base from J, the gap between germline ends came to 21 bases. In germline, CDR1 is MGHRA, CDR2 YSYEKL. The CDR3 runs 19 residues. The CDR3 loop is CASSQVLLRVSGGTDTQYF. The CDR3 nucleotides read TGCGCCAGCAGCCAAGTTCTTTTACGTGTTTCGGGGGGCACAGATACGCAGTATTTT.

This clonotype was picked up one time. One junction end disagrees with the germline gene, perhaps due to a read error. The chain is built from TRBV6-6 and TRBJ1-2; maybe TRBD1 (5 bases). The CDR3 covers 16 residues. Germline assignment: CDR1 MNHNY and CDR2 SVGAGI (reference sequence). The CDR3 loop is CTSSYSRGEGEDGYTF. The CDR3 DNA reads as TGTACCAGCAGTTACTCCCGGGGGGAAGGGGAAGACGGCTACACCTTC.

This clonotype was counted a single time. The junction departs from germline at one end; a sequencing error may be responsible. The gene calls are TRBV7-9 and TRBJ1-2, with a tentative D call TRBD1 (5 bases). Germline CDR1 SEHNR, CDR2 FQNEAQ (reference sequence). This CDR3 contains 16 residues. The CDR3, as DNA: TGTGCCAACAGCTTAGTAACGGGGGAGGCCAACTATGGCTACACCTTC. This gives the protein CANSLVTGEANYGYTF.

Of note for this clonotype: Given a much more abundant clone one base away, this may be a read error. The chain combines TRBV7-8 with TRBJ2-4; TRBD2 agrees at 9 bases. V lost 7 bases, J lost 8 bases, and 9 bases stayed unmatched. The CDR3 loop spans 14 amino acids. From germline, CDR1 is SGHVS and CDR2 FQNEAQ. CDR3 nucleotide sequence: TGTGCCAGCAACGAGGGACTAGCTAGGGACATTCAGTACTTC. It encodes CASNEGLARDIQYF.

The J gene is TRBJ1-1, the V gene TRBV18; 8 bases are shared with TRBD1. With 3 bases clipped from V and 0 bases from J, the junction kept 12 bases outside the gene matches. Germline values: CDR1 KGHSH, CDR2 LQKENI. This CDR3 is 18 amino acids long. The CDR3, as DNA: TGTGCCAGCTCACCGCCCGGGACAGGTGGAAAGGTGAACACTGAAGCTTTCTTT. The encoded protein is CASSPPGTGGKVNTEAFF.

This clonotype was seen only a few times. This chain joins TRBV10-3 and TRBJ1-1; tentative D call: TRBD1 (6 bases). This CDR3 has 18 residues. Trimming left V 2 bases short and J 0 bases short, with 19 bases between. Per germline, CDR1 ENHRY and CDR2 SYGVKD. The CDR3 DNA reads as TGTGCCATCAGTGAGCGGGAGGGGACGGACAGCCTGAACACTGAAGCTTTCTTT. It encodes CAISEREGTDSLNTEAFF.

The chain uses TRBV4-3 and TRBJ2-1; D may be TRBD2 (6 bases). V lost 4 bases and J 4 bases, leaving 17 bases between the germline ends. The CDR3 is 16 residues long. Germline CDR1 LGHNA, CDR2 YSLEER. The DNA for the CDR3 is TGCGCCAGCAGCCCCCATGGCGGGGTAAGTTACAATGAGCAGTTCTTC. Translation: CASSPHGGVSYNEQFF.

V gene TRBV19 combines with J gene TRBJ2-2, with 7 positions matching TRBD1. J lost 7 bases, V lost 7 bases, and 12 bases had no gene match. The CDR3 consists of 15 residues. CDR1 is LNHDA, CDR2 SQIVND, per germline (reference sequence). The CDR3 nucleotides are TGTGCCAGTAATATGGGGGACAGTTGGATCGGGGAGCTGTTTTTT. It codes for CASNMGDSWIGELFF.

This clonotype was counted once. A much larger clone lies one base from this, so it may be a read error. This chain connects TRBV12-3 or TRBV12-4 to TRBJ2-2, with a tentative D call TRBD1 (6 bases). V lost 8 bases to trimming and J lost 4 bases, with 17 bases between them. The CDR3 contains 15 residues. In DNA, the CDR3 is TGTGCCAGCGGTCCCAGGGGTTACGGCACCGGGGAGCTGTTTTTT. It yields the protein CASGPRGYGTGELFF.